Below are 10 T cell receptor beta chains sequenced from a single sample in a study of shared clonotypes between healthy human individuals. Using immunoSEQ multiplex PCR, the repertoire was profiled, and TCRdb retains in-frame clones only, with some absent. The data contain about 1 million clones, around 76% of them singletons. Sequenced material: memory CD4+ T cells sorted from blood. Subset noted: CD45RA-negative fraction. These receptors were taken from a man between 18 and 35 years old in good health.

The chain has TRBV2 and TRBJ1-2; D perhaps matches TRBD1 (6 bases). V lost 4 bases and J 4 bases, leaving 13 bases between the germline ends. Germline V CDR1 and CDR2: SNHLY, FYNNEI. The CDR3 has 14 amino acids. CDR3 region: CASSVSQGSYGYTF. The DNA for the CDR3 is TGTGCCAGCAGTGTATCCCAGGGGTCCTATGGCTACACCTTC.

This clone was observed a handful of times. The V gene is TRBV5-1, the J gene TRBJ2-7; D uncertain. Germline assignment: CDR1 SGHRS and CDR2 YFSETQ. CDR3 length: 14 amino acids. V dropped 3 bases and J dropped 5 bases, with 15 bases sitting between them. Here the CDR3 DNA reads TGCGCCAGCAGCTCTCGGACCGGTTGGGACGAGCAGTACTTC. This sequence encodes CASSSRTGWDEQYF. Looking up the rest from reference TRBV5-1 and TRBJ2-7 gives the full variable domain: KAGVTQTPRYLIKTRGQQVTLSCSPISGHRSVSWYQQTPGQGLQFLFEYFSETQRNKGNFPGRFSGRQFSNSRSEMNVSTLELGDSALYLCASSSRTGWDEQYFGPGTRLTVT.

The rearrangement uses TRBV6-1 and TRBJ2-7; the D is unclear. The length of the CDR3 is 15 residues. V lost 5 bases to trimming and J lost 2 bases, with 16 bases between them. Per germline, CDR1 MNHNS and CDR2 SASEGT. The CDR3 protein is CASSPGGFSPYEQYF. CDR3 coding DNA: TGTGCCAGCAGTCCCGGTGGGTTCTCCCCCTACGAGCAGTACTTC.

The V gene is TRBV27, the J gene TRBJ2-7; D might be TRBD1 or TRBD2, each matching 5 bases. CDR3 length: 17 amino acids. The germline V gene has CDR1 MNHEY and CDR2 SMNVEV (reference sequence). Trimming removed 8 bases from V and 6 bases from J, with 29 bases in between. The CDR3 loop reads CASAVREKDWRPGEQYF. The DNA of the CDR3 is TGTGCCAGCGCTGTCAGGGAGAAGGACTGGAGACCGGGCGAGCAGTACTTC.

The chain links TRBV5-6 to TRBJ2-5; no clear D. Germline V CDR1 and CDR2: SGHDT, YYEEEE. This CDR3 has 15 residues. Trimming removed 0 bases at V and 2 bases at J, with 11 bases between. The DNA of the CDR3 is TGTGCCAGCAGCTTGGGGGCAGGATGGCAAGAGACCCAGTACTTC. This encodes CASSLGAGWQETQYF.

The chain employs TRBV6-6 and TRBJ2-7, with 7 bases that match TRBD1. This CDR3 spans 16 amino acids. After removal of 2 bases from V and 1 base from J, the junction contained 8 bases not matched to a gene. CDR1 is MNHNY, CDR2 SVGAGI, per germline (reference sequence). In nucleotides, the CDR3 is TGTGCCAGCAGTTACGAAATTACGGGACAGTCCTACGAGCAGTACTTC. Its protein product is CASSYEITGQSYEQYF.

This clone was detected only a few times. Mismatch with germline at one junction end may stem from a read error. The rearrangement uses TRBV7-7 and TRBJ2-2, with 9 bases fitting TRBD2. Looked up from germline, CDR1 is SSHAT and CDR2 is FNYEAQ (reference sequence). The CDR3 extends over 18 amino acids. CDR3 protein: CASSLARLVWREGGELFF. DNA for the CDR3: TGTGCTAGCAGCTTAGCCCGACTAGTTTGGCGGGAGGGGGGGGAGCTGTTTTTT.

The chain employs TRBV2 and TRBJ2-1; 8 bases are a match to TRBD2. The length of the CDR3 is 15 residues. V was pared by 6 bases and J by 8 bases, with 12 bases of the junction left unmatched. Per the germline V gene, CDR1 is SNHLY and CDR2 is FYNNEI. The CDR3 loop is CASRNSRGGQDEQFF. The CDR3 DNA sequence: TGTGCCAGCAGGAATTCCCGGGGGGGCCAGGATGAGCAGTTCTTC.

The V gene is TRBV2, the J gene TRBJ2-7; D is unresolved. Trimming took 5 bases from V and 6 from J, leaving 11 bases between them. Germline loops: CDR1 SNHLY, CDR2 FYNNEI. The CDR3 runs to 12 residues. DNA for the CDR3: TGTGCCAGCAGTACTTCTCTTGTCGAGCAGTACTTC. This codes for CASSTSLVEQYF.

CDR3 amino acids: CASSLTTVGGNTIYF. For the CDR3, the DNA is TGCGCCAGCAGCCTAACGACGGTAGGCGGAAACACCATATATTTT. The rearrangement uses TRBV4-1 and TRBJ1-3, with D unresolved. The CDR3 totals 15 residues. Germline V lookup: CDR1 MGHRA, CDR2 YSYEKL. V was clipped by 4 bases and J by 4 bases, with 14 bases between them.